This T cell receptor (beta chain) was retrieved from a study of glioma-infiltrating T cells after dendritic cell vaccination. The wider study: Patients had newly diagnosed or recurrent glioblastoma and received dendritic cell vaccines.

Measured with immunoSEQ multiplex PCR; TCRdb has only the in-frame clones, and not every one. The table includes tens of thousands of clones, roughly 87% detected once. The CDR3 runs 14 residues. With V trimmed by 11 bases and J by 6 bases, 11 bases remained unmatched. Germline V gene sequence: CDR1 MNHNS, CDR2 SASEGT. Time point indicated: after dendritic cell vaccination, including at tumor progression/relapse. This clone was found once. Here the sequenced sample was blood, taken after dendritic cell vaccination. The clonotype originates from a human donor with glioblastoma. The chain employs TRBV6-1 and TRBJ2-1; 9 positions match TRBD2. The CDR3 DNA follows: TGTGCCCTTACGGGGCGGGGGGGCCTCAATGAGCAGTTCTTC. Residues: CALTGRGGLNEQFF.